This T cell receptor (beta chain) comes out of a study of beta chain features in type 1 diabetes. Across the study: Patients looked much like healthy donors when it came to age, gender and cell yields. Overall study findings and caveats: Cells that show high TCR expression could be over-represented by cDNA sequencing. All four CD4+ subsets of Type 1 diabetes patients contained TCRB CDR3s that were moderately but significantly shorter.

What was sequenced were expressed TCRB transcripts, since all of the isolated RNA had been reverse transcribed. Method: immunoSEQ multiplex PCR; TCRdb's copy keeps in-frame clones and lacks some. The data show fewer than 250,000 clones, approximately 14% seen once. With 4 bases removed from V and 7 bases from J, the gap between germline ends came to 5 bases. Germline V gene data show CDR1 as SGHDT and CDR2 as YYEEEE. The CDR3 is 11 residues long. Via CD45RO/CCR7/CD25/CD127/CD95/CD27, cells of the CD4+ naive, central memory, regulatory and stem cell-like memory subsets were sorted. This clone was detected a few times. What it binds is not known.

The chain recombines TRBV5-6 with TRBJ2-2; D gene uncertain. This TCR derives from a woman in her thirties or forties in good health. What was sequenced was naive CD4+ T cells from blood. The CDR3 region has the DNA TGTGCCAGCAGCCGAGTCGGGGAGCTGTTTTTT. This codes for CASSRVGELFF. Together with reference TRBV5-6 and TRBJ2-2, the CDR3 gives the full variable domain: DAGVTQSPTHLIKTRGQQVTLRCSPKSGHDTVSWYQQALGQGPQFIFQYYEEEERQRGNFPDRFSGHQFPNYSSELNVNALLLGDSALYLCASSRVGELFFGEGSRLTVL.